Sequencing of this T cell receptor (beta chain) was carried out in a study of OX40 agonist ivuxolimab in advanced cancers. Concerning the study at large: Ivuxolimab was an agonistic, fully human IgG2 monoclonal antibody directed against OX40 (CD134), a costimulatory receptor. Intravenous ivuxolimab was administered to patients every 2 weeks at six dose levels: 0.01, 0.1, 0.3, 1.5, 3 and 10 mg/kg. Among the roughly 50 dose-escalation patients, approximately 20 had hepatocellular carcinoma, some 15 melanoma, 9 renal cell carcinoma and 9 head and neck cancer. The dose-escalation cohort was 82.7% male with a mean age of roughly 62 years, ranging from roughly 23 to 85. Patients were allowed to have had prior anti-PD-1, anti-PD-L1 or anti-CTLA-4 therapy, and approximately 39% of the dose-escalation patients had been treated with checkpoint inhibitors. Partial responses occurred in three dose-escalation patients: two with cutaneous melanoma and one with hepatocellular carcinoma. The purpose of peripheral TCRbeta sequencing was to test whether ivuxolimab changed TCR sequence diversity and led to clonal T-cell expansion. The paper covers the monotherapy dose-escalation part of the phase I ivuxolimab trial, which included N ≈ 52 patients. The investigation overall reported the following: At doses of 0.1 to 3.0 mg/kg, clonal expansion of both CD4+ and CD8+ T cells in blood was seen between baseline and week 6. Partial responders in the 0.1-3.0 mg/kg groups had among the lowest normalized peripheral clonal expansion, especially among CD8+ T cells. Low levels of normalized T-cell clonal expansion were also seen in some patients who did not respond. The antigen specificity of the peripheral T cells that underwent clonal expansion was not determined. After ivuxolimab, more expanded clones were found on average in CD8+ T cells than in CD4+ T cells.

The trial excluded patients who had a history of autoimmune disease or were on systemic immunosuppression. Peripheral blood for TCR sequencing was drawn from every dose cohort at baseline, at cycle 4 day 1 and at cycle 7 day 1. The samples were taken from a phase I, first-in-human, multicenter, open-label dose-escalation trial of ivuxolimab. The trial enrolled adults with locally advanced or metastatic head and neck squamous cell, hepatocellular, melanoma or renal cell carcinoma. CD4+ and CD8+ T cells were sorted separately from peripheral blood before TCR sequencing. Trimming at the junction amounts to 4 bases on V and 4 bases on J, and the germline ends lie 13 bases apart. The CDR1 and CDR2 encoded by the germline V gene are SNHLY and FYNNEI. The CDR3 runs 15 amino acids, cysteine and phenylalanine included. The DNA shown is the 45-base CDR3, in frame from base 1. In the case of this clone: Its cognate antigen has yet to be identified. No much larger clone exists at a distance of one base, and base qualities are not known.

For sequencing of the TCRbeta CDR3 region, genomic DNA was extracted from the sorted cells. The immunoSEQ Assay was used for sequencing of TCRbeta CDR3 regions. The source is immuneACCESS, and TCRdb retained only in-frame sequences with V and J called. Part of the clones is not carried over; for the studies checked, unresolved V genes explain less than half of this, and the remainder is unexplained. In all, the sample holds 45,000 to 55,000 clones, and less than 85% of those were seen once. The ten largest clones add up to 1.1% of the sample. The V gene is TRBV2 and the J gene is TRBJ2-2, with an unclear D gene assignment. The source is an adult with an advanced solid tumor such as melanoma, head and neck, liver or kidney cancer. The sample consisted of CD4+ or CD8+ T cells sorted from blood, taken in a trial of the OX40 agonist ivuxolimab. The CDR3 here reads CASSVNQATTGELFF. The DNA sequence reads TGTGCCAGCAGTGTAAATCAGGCCACCACCGGGGAGCTGTTTTTT. With all but the CDR3 taken from the reference TRBV2 and TRBJ2-2 genes, the full variable domain is: EPEVTQTPSHQVTQMGQEVILRCVPISNHLYFYWYRQILGQKVEFLVSFYNNEISEKSEIFDDQFSVERPDGSNFTLKIRSTKLEDSAMYFCASSVNQATTGELFFGEGSRLTVL.